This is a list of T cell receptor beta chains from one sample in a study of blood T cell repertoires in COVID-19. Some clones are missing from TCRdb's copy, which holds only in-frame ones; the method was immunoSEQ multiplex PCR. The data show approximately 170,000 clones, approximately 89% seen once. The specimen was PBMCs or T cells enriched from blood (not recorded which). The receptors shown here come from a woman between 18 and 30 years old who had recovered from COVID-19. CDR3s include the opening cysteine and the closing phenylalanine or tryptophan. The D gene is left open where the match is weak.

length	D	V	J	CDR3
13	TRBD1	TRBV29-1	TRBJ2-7	CSVLQGAGYEQYF
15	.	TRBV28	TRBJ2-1	CASSLSPASYNEQFF
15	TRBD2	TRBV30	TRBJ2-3	CAWSVHSGSRDTQYF
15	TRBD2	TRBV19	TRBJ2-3	CASSIETSGRDTQYF
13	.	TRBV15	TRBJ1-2	CATSIGYDYGYTF
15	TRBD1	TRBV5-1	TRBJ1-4	CASSLVAGGGEKLFF
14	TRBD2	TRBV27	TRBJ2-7	CASKRTSGTYEQYF
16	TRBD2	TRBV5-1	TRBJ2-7	CASSAVTSGMPYEQYF
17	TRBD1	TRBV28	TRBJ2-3	CASSDWDRAESTDTQYF
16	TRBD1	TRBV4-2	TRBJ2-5	CASSPIGQGQEETQYF
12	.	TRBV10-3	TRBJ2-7	CATAISIDEQYF
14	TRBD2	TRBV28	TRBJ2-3	CASRAPGGTDTQYF
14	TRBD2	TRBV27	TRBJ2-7	CASSWGSGRSEQYF
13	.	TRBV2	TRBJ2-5	CASSATGRKTQYF
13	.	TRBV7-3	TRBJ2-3	CASSQGSTDTQYF
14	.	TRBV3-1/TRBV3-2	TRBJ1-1	CASSPKEWNTEAFF
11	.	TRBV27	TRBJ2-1	CASSFGGEQFF
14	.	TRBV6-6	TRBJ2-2	CASRKLRDTGELFF
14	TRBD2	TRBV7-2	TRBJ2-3	CASSLQLLAGGVYF
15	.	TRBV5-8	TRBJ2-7	CASAPGRWTPGEQYF
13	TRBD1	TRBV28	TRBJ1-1	CASIWQGGTEAFF
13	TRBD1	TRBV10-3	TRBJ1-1	CAASQGMNTEAFF
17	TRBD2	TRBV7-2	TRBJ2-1	CASSPTGLSGSYNEQFF
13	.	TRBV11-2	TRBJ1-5	CASSLDGLGPQHF
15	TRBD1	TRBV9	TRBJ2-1	CASSEMDRSYNEQFF
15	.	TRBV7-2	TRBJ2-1	CASSLRVLVTNEQFF
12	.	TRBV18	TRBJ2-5	CASSYYQETQYF
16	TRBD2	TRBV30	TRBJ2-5	CAWSPRMAGGGETQYF